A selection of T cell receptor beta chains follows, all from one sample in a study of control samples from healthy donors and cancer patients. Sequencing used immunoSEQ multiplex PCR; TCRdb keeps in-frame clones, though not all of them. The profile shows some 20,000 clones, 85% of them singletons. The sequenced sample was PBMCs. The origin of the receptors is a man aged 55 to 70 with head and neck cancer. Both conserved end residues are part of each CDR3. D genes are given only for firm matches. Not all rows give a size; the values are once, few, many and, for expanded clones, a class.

CDR3nt: TGTGCCAGCACCTTCGCGGGAAGTCAGGAGACCCAGTACTTC; CDR3aa: CASTFAGSQETQYF; d_gene: .; v_gene: TRBV3-1/TRBV3-2; abundance: .; j_gene: TRBJ2-5
CDR3nt: TGTGCTAGTGGCATCGGGCGTAATAATGAAAAACTGTTTTTT; CDR3aa: CASGIGRNNEKLFF; d_gene: .; v_gene: TRBV12-5; abundance: .; j_gene: TRBJ1-4
CDR3nt: TGTGCCAGCCCCCGAGGCTACACCTTC; CDR3aa: CASPRGYTF; d_gene: .; v_gene: TRBV27; abundance: .; j_gene: TRBJ1-2
CDR3nt: TGTGCCAGCAGCCCCTCCAGGGACAGGAGCTACGAGCAGTACTTC; CDR3aa: CASSPSRDRSYEQYF; d_gene: TRBD1; v_gene: TRBV5-4; abundance: .; j_gene: TRBJ2-7
CDR3nt: TGTGCCGGACGGGGGAAGGGCTACAATGAGCAGTTCTTC; CDR3aa: CAGRGKGYNEQFF; d_gene: .; v_gene: TRBV30; abundance: .; j_gene: TRBJ2-1
CDR3nt: TGTGCCAGCAGCCCCTTCGGACAGGGGAGCACTGAAGCTTTCTTT; CDR3aa: CASSPFGQGSTEAFF; d_gene: TRBD1; v_gene: TRBV16; abundance: .; j_gene: TRBJ1-1
CDR3nt: TGCGCCAGCAGCTTGCAGGGAACCAATGAGCAGTTCTTC; CDR3aa: CASSLQGTNEQFF; d_gene: .; v_gene: TRBV5-1; abundance: .; j_gene: TRBJ2-1
CDR3nt: TGTGCCAGCAGTACCGACAGTTCCTACAATGAGCAGTTCTTC; CDR3aa: CASSTDSSYNEQFF; d_gene: .; v_gene: TRBV6-5; abundance: .; j_gene: TRBJ2-1
CDR3nt: TGTGCCAGCAGCTACAGGGGAAGTCAGCCCCAGCATTTT; CDR3aa: CASSYRGSQPQHF; d_gene: TRBD1; v_gene: TRBV7-9; abundance: .; j_gene: TRBJ1-5
CDR3nt: TGTGCCAGCAGACCCGGGACTAGCGGGTACAGCTCCTACAATGAGCAGTTCTTC; CDR3aa: CASRPGTSGYSSYNEQFF; d_gene: TRBD2; v_gene: TRBV7-9; abundance: .; j_gene: TRBJ2-1
CDR3nt: TGTGCCAGCAGCCCTCGAGACCCGAGGAGCTCTGGGGCCAACGTCCTGACTTTC; CDR3aa: CASSPRDPRSSGANVLTF; d_gene: .; v_gene: TRBV7-8; abundance: once; j_gene: TRBJ2-6
CDR3nt: TGTGCCAGCAGCTTAGATAGGGGGCCTAGTCAGCACAATGAGCAGTTCTTC; CDR3aa: CASSLDRGPSQHNEQFF; d_gene: TRBD1; v_gene: TRBV11-3; abundance: .; j_gene: TRBJ2-1
CDR3nt: TGTGCCCTACAGCTGGTAAGCTCCTACGAGCAGTACTTC; CDR3aa: CALQLVSSYEQYF; d_gene: .; v_gene: TRBV30; abundance: .; j_gene: TRBJ2-7
CDR3nt: TGTGCCAGCAGCCCCGGACACGATGAGCAGTTCTTC; CDR3aa: CASSPGHDEQFF; d_gene: .; v_gene: TRBV7-9; abundance: .; j_gene: TRBJ2-1
CDR3nt: TGTGCCAGCAGCTTAATAGGGCGCAAAGAGACCCAGTACTTC; CDR3aa: CASSLIGRKETQYF; d_gene: .; v_gene: TRBV7-8; abundance: .; j_gene: TRBJ2-5
CDR3nt: TGTGCCAGCAGTTCCTCCTCGAAAGCTTTCTTT; CDR3aa: CASSSSSKAFF; d_gene: .; v_gene: TRBV27; abundance: .; j_gene: TRBJ1-1
CDR3nt: TGCAGCGTTGAAAGGGAGGGTGGCTACACCTTC; CDR3aa: CSVEREGGYTF; d_gene: .; v_gene: TRBV29-1; abundance: .; j_gene: TRBJ1-2
CDR3nt: TGTGCCAGCAGCGTAGGCGAGGGGCCAGGGTTTTTTTCACCCCTCCACTTT; CDR3aa: CASSVGEGPGFFSPLHF; d_gene: .; v_gene: TRBV9; abundance: .; j_gene: TRBJ1-6
CDR3nt: TGTGCCAGTAGGGACCAGGGGGCAGGGGCTAATGAAAAACTGTTTTTT; CDR3aa: CASRDQGAGANEKLFF; d_gene: TRBD1; v_gene: TRBV19; abundance: .; j_gene: TRBJ1-4
CDR3nt: TGTGCCAGCAGCGATGGCGGGGGGGCCTCCTACGAGCAGTACTTC; CDR3aa: CASSDGGGASYEQYF; d_gene: TRBD2; v_gene: TRBV27; abundance: .; j_gene: TRBJ2-7
CDR3nt: TGTGCCAGCAGCCACGATAGTAGCGGGAGGGCTGAGACCCAGTACTTC; CDR3aa: CASSHDSSGRAETQYF; d_gene: TRBD2; v_gene: TRBV3-1/TRBV3-2; abundance: .; j_gene: TRBJ2-5
CDR3nt: TGCGCCAGCAGCTTGTCGGTCGGCAACTATGGCTACACCTTC; CDR3aa: CASSLSVGNYGYTF; d_gene: .; v_gene: TRBV5-1; abundance: once; j_gene: TRBJ1-2
CDR3nt: TGTGCCAGCAGTCCTCGGCAGGGTGCAGATACGCAGTATTTT; CDR3aa: CASSPRQGADTQYF; d_gene: .; v_gene: TRBV5-4; abundance: .; j_gene: TRBJ2-3
CDR3nt: TGTGCCAGCAGCCATGCTTTTTCCCGGGCTAATGAGCAGTTCTTC; CDR3aa: CASSHAFSRANEQFF; d_gene: .; v_gene: TRBV14; abundance: .; j_gene: TRBJ2-1
CDR3nt: TGCGCCAGCAGGGGCGGAGTCGGCAGGGGACCCACCGGGGAGCTGTTTTTT; CDR3aa: CASRGGVGRGPTGELFF; d_gene: .; v_gene: TRBV5-1; abundance: .; j_gene: TRBJ2-2
CDR3nt: TGTGCCAGCAGCACCGGACAGTATGAAGCTTTCTTT; CDR3aa: CASSTGQYEAFF; d_gene: .; v_gene: TRBV7-8; abundance: .; j_gene: TRBJ1-1
CDR3nt: TGTGCCAGCAGAGAGGCTGGCTACACCTTC; CDR3aa: CASREAGYTF; d_gene: .; v_gene: TRBV6-5; abundance: .; j_gene: TRBJ1-2